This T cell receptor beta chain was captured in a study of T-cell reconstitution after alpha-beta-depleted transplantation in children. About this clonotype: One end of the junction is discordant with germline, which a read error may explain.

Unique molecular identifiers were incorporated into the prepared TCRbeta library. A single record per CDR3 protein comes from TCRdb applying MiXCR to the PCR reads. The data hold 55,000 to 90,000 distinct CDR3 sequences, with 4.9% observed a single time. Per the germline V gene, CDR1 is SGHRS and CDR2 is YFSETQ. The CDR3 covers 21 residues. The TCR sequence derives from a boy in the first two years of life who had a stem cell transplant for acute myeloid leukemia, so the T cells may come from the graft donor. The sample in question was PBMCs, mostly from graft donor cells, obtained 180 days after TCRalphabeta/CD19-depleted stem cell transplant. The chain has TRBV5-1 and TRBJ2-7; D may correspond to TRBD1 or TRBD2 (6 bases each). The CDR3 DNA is TGTGCCAGGGGCTCCAATGGATTACGCCCCCGAGACACGGGACTCTCCTACGAGCAGTACTTC. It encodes CARGSNGLRPRDTGLSYEQYF.